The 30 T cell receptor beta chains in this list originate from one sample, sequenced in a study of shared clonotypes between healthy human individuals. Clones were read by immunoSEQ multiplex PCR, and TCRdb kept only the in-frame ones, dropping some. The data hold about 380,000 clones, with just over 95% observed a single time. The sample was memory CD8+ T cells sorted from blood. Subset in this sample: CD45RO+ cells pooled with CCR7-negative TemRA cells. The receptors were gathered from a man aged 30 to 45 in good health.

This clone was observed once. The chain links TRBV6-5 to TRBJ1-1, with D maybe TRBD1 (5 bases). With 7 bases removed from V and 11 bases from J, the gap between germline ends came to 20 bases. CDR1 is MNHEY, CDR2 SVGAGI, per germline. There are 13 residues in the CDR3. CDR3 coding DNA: TGTGCCAGCAATCCAAGGGGTCGGGGTTTGGCTTTCTTT. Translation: CASNPRGRGLAFF.

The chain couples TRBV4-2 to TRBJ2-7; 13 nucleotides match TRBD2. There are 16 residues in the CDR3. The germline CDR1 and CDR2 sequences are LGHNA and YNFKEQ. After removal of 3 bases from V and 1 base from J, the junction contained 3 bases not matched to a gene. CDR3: CASSQVLAGGSYEQYF. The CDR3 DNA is TGTGCCAGCAGCCAGGTACTAGCGGGAGGGTCCTACGAGCAGTACTTC.

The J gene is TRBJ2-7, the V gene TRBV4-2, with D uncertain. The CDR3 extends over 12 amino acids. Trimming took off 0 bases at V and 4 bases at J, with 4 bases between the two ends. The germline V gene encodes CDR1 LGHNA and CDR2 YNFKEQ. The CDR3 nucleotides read TGTGCCAGCAGCCAAGAGCGGTACGAGCAGTACTTC. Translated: CASSQERYEQYF.

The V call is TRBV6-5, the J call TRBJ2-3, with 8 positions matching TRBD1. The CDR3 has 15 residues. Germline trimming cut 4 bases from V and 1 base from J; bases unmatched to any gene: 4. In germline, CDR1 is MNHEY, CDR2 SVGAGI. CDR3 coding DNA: TGTGCCAGCAGTTCCAGGACAGGGCGCACAGATACGCAGTATTTT. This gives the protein CASSSRTGRTDTQYF.

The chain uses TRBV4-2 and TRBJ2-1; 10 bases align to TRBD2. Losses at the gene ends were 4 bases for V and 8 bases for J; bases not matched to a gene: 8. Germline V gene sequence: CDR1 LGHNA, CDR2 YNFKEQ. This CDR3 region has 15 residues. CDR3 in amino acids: CASSLRLAGGDEQFF. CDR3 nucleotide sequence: TGTGCCAGCAGCCTCCGACTAGCGGGTGGGGATGAGCAGTTCTTC.

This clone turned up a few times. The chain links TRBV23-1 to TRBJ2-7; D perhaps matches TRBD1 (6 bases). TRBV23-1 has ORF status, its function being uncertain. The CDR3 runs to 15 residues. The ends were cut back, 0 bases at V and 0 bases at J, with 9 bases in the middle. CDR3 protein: CASSQSYRASYEQYF. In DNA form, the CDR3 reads TGCGCCAGCAGTCAATCATACAGGGCCTCCTACGAGCAGTACTTC.

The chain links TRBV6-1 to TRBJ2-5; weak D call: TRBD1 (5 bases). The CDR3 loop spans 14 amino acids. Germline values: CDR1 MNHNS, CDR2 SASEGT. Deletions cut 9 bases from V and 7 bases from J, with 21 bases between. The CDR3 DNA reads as TGTGCCAGTCTGTTCAGGGCCCACGTGGGGACCCAGTACTTC. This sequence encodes CASLFRAHVGTQYF.

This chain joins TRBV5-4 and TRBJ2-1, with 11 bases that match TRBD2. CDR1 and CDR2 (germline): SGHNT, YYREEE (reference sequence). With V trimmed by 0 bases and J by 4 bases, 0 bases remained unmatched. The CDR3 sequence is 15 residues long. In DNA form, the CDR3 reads TGTGCCAGCAGCTTGGCTAGCGGGGGGTACAATGAGCAGTTCTTC. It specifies CASSLASGGYNEQFF.

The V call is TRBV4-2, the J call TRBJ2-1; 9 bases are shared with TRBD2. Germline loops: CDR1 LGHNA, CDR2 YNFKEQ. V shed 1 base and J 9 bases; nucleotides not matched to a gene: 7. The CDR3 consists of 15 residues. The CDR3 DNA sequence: TGTGCCAGCAGCCAAGGAGCGGGAGGAGGGAGTGAGCAGTTCTTC. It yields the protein CASSQGAGGGSEQFF.

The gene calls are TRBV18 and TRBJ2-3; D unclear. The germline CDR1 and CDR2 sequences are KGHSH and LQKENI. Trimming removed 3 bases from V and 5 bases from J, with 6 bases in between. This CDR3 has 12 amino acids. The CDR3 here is CASSPQVDTQYF. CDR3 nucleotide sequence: TGTGCCAGCTCACCCCAAGTAGATACGCAGTATTTT.

CDR3 loop: CASSVAGGHEQYF. As DNA, the CDR3 is TGTGCCAGCAGTGTAGCGGGAGGCCACGAGCAGTACTTC. The chain combines TRBV6-4 with TRBJ2-7; 10 bases are shared with TRBD2. CDR3 size: 13 residues. J was trimmed by 5 bases and V by 4 bases; bases with no gene match: 2. Per the germline V gene, CDR1 is MRHNA and CDR2 is SNTAGT.

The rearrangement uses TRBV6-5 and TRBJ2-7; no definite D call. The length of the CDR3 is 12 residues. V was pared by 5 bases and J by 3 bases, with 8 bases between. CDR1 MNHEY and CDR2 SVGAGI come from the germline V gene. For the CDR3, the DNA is TGTGCCAGCAGTCAATGGGGCTACGAGCAGTACTTC. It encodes CASSQWGYEQYF.

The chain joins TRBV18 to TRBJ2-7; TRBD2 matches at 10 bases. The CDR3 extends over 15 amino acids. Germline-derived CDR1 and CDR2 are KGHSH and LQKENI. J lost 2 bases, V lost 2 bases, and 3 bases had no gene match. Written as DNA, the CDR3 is TGTGCCAGCTCACCATGGACTAGCGGCACCTACGAGCAGTACTTC. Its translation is CASSPWTSGTYEQYF.

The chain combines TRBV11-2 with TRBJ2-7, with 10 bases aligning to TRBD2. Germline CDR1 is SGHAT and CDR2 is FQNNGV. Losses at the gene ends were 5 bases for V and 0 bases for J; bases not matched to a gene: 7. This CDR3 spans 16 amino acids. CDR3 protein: CASSPRTSGSSYEQYF. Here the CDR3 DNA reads TGTGCCAGCAGCCCCCGGACTAGCGGTAGCTCCTACGAGCAGTACTTC.

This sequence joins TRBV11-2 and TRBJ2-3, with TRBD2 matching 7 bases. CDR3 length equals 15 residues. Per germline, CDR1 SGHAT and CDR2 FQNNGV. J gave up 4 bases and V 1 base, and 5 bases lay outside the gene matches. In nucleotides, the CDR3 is TGTGCCAGCAGCTTAGGGCTAGCGGAAGCAGATACGCAGTATTTT. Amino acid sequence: CASSLGLAEADTQYF.

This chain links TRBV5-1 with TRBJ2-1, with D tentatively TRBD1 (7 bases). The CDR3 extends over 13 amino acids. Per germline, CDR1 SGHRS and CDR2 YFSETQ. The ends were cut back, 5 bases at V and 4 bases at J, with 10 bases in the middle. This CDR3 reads CASRRDSYNEQFF. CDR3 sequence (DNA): TGCGCCAGCAGGCGGGACAGTTACAATGAGCAGTTCTTC.

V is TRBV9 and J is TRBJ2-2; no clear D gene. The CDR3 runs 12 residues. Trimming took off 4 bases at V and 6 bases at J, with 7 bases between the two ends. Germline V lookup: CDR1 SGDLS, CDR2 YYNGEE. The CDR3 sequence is CASSIGPGELFF. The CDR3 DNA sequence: TGTGCCAGCAGCATAGGGCCCGGGGAGCTGTTTTTT.

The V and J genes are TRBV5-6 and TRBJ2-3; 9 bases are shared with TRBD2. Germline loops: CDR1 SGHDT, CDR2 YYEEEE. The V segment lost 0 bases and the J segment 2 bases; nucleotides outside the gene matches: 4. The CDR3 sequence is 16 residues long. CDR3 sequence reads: CASSLVGGRATDTQYF. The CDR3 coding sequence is TGTGCCAGCAGCTTGGTCGGCGGGAGGGCCACAGATACGCAGTATTTT.

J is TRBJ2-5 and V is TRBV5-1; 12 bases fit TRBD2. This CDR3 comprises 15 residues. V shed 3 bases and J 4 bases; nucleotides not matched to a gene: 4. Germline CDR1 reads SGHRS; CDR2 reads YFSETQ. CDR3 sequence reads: CASSSLGLAGETQYF. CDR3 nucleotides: TGCGCCAGCAGCTCGCTGGGACTAGCGGGAGAGACCCAGTACTTC. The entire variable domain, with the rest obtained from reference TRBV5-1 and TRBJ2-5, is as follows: KAGVTQTPRYLIKTRGQQVTLSCSPISGHRSVSWYQQTPGQGLQFLFEYFSETQRNKGNFPGRFSGRQFSNSRSEMNVSTLELGDSALYLCASSSLGLAGETQYFGPGTRLLVL.

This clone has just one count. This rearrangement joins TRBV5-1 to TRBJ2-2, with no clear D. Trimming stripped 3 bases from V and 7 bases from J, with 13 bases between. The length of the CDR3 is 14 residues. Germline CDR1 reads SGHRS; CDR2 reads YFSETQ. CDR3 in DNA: TGCGCCAGCAGCTGGGCGCTCCCCGGCGGGGAGCTGTTTTTT. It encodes CASSWALPGGELFF.

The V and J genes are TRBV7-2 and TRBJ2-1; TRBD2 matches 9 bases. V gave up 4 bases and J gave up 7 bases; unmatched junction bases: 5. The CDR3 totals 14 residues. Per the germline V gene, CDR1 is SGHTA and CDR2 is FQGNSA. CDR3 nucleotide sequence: TGTGCCAGCAGCTACAGCGGGAGGAGGAATGAGCAGTTCTTC. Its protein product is CASSYSGRRNEQFF.

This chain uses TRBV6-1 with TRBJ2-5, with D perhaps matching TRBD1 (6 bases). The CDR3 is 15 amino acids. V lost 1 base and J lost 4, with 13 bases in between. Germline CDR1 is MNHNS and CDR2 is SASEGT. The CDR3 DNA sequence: TGTGCCAGCAGTGAAGTTGCCCAGGGGAGAGAGACCCAGTACTTC. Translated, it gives CASSEVAQGRETQYF.

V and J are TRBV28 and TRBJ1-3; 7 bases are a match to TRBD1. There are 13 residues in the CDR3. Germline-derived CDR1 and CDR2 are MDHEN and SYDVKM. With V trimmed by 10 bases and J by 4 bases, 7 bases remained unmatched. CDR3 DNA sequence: TGTGCCATCACAGGGGCGGGAGGAAACACCATATATTTT. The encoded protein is CAITGAGGNTIYF.

Here the CDR3 reads CSVGGLAGRRSSYEQYF. CDR3 sequence (DNA): TGCAGCGTTGGGGGACTAGCGGGACGTCGGAGCTCCTACGAGCAGTACTTC. The chain is built from TRBV29-1 and TRBJ2-7; 13 bases are shared with TRBD2. The CDR3 totals 17 residues. Looked up from germline, CDR1 is SQVTM and CDR2 is ANQGSEA. Trimming at V came to 4 bases and at J to 0 bases, leaving 9 bases not matched to a gene.

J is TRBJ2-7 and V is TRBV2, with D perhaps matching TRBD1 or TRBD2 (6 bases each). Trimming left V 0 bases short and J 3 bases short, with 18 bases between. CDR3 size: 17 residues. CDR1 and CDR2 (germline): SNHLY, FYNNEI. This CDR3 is CASSEALPRGPNYEQYF. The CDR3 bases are TGTGCCAGCAGTGAAGCTCTCCCACGGGGGCCAAACTACGAGCAGTACTTC.

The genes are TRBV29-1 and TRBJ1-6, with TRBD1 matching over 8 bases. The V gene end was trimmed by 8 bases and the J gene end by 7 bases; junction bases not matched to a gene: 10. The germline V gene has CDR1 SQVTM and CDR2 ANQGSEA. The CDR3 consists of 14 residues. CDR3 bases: TGCAGCACCTCCTGGGACAGGTTCAATTCACCCCTCCACTTT. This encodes CSTSWDRFNSPLHF.

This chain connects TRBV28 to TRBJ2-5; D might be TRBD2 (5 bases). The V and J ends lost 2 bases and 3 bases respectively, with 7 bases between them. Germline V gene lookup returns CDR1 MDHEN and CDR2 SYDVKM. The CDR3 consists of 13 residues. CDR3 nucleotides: TGTGCCAGCAGTTTAGCCGGGAAAGAGACCCAGTACTTC. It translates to CASSLAGKETQYF.

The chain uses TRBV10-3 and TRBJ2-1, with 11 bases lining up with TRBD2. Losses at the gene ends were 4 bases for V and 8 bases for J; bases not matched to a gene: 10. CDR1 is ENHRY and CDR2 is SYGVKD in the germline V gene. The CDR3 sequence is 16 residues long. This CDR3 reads CAISAPSSGRRDEQFF. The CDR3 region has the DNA TGTGCCATCAGTGCCCCTTCTAGCGGGAGGAGGGATGAGCAGTTCTTC.

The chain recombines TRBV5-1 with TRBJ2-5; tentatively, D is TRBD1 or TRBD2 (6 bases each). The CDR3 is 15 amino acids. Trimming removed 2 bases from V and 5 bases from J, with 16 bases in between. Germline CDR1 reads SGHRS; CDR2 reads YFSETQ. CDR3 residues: CASSFGQGRTETQYF. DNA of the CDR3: TGCGCCAGCAGCTTTGGTCAGGGGAGGACGGAGACCCAGTACTTC.

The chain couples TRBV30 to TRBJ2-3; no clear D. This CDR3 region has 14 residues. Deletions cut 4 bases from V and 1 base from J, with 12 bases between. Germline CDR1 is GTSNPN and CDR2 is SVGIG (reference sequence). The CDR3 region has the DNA TGTGCCTGGATACCGGAAACCCGCACAGATACGCAGTATTTT. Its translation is CAWIPETRTDTQYF.